This T cell receptor (beta chain) originates from a study of human CD4 T cells and Enterobacteriaceae. Ex vivo total memory CD4+ cells were sequenced at deep level. Assay: immunoSEQ multiplex PCR; the TCRdb copy retains only in-frame clones and omits some. The sample carries 25,000 to 30,000 clones, roughly 79% recorded once. Sorting took every CD4+ cell except CD45RA+CCR7+CD95- naive cells, reaching over 95% purity. Positive selection with CD4 and CD14 microbeads isolated CD4+ T cells and monocytes. Sorted cells lacked CD8+, CD14+, CD16+, CD56+, CD19+ and CD25-bright cells. The CDR3 extends over 13 amino acids. Trimming left V 5 bases short and J 8 bases short, with 12 bases between. From germline, CDR1 is SGHTA and CDR2 FQGTGA.

The source of this sequence is a human donor in good health. This chain joins TRBV7-3 and TRBJ1-4, with D hard to call. The material sequenced was memory CD4+ T cells from blood. In DNA, the CDR3 is TGTGCCAGCAGCCCCCTCAAGAGAGAAAAACTGTTTTTT. It translates to CASSPLKREKLFF.